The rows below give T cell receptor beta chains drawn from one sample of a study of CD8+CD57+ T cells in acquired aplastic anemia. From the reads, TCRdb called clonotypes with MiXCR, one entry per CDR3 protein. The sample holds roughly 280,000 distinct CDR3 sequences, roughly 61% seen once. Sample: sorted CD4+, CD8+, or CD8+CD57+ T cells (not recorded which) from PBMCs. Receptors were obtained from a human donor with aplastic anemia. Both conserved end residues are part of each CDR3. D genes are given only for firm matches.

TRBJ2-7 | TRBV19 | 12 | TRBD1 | CASKTGRDEQYF
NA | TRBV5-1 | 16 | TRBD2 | CASSTGASGTSYEQYF
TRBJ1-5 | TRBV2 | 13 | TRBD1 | CASNRQGNQPQHF
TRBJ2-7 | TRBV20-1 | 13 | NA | CSARVENSYEQYF
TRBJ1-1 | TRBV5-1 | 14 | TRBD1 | CASSFSGGDTEAFF
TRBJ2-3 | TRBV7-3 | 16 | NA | CASSSQGRGSTDTQYF
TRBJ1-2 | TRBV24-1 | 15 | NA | CATSDHGTTIYGYTF
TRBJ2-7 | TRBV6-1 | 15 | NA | CASSEALPRAYEQYF
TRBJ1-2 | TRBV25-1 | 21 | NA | CASSVPFRVAIFLCANYGYTF
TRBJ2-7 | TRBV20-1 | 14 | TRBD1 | CSARGGTARNEQYF
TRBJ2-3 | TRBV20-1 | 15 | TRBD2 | CSASRLALSRHTQYF
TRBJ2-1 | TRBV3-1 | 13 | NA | CASSQERGGGTFF
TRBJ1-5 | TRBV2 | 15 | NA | CASSGGGVSNQPQHF
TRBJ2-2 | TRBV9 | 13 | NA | CASGRTDTGELFF
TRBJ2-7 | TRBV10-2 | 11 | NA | CDSSESYEQYF
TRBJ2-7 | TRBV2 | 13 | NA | CASSSKPGAEQYF
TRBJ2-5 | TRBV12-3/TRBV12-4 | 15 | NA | CASSRRVDSTRTQYF
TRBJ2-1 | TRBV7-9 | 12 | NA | CASSHSTGAGVF
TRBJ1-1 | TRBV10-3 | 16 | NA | CAISDFGGLGNTEAFF
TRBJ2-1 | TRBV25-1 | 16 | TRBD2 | CASSEWEGAGYNEQFF
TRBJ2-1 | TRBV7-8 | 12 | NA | CASKQVIDEQFF
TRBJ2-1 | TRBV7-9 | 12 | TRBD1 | CACSLGGIDQFF
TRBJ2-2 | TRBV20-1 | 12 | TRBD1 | CSQGAHTGELFF
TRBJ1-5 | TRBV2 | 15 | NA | CASSEGTISNQPQHF
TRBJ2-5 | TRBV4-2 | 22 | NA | CASSQFGSEWDSPSSVQETQYF
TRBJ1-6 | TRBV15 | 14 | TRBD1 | CATSVGTDNSPLHF
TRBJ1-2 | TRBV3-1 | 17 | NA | CASSPTRTSREGYGYTF
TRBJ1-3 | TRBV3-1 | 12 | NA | CASSQAGYHIYF
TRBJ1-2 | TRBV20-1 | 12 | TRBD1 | CSAVGTGRGYTF
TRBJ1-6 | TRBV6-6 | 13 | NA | CASRLTGNSPPHF
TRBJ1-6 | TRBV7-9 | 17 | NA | CASSLAVGPPGGSPLHF
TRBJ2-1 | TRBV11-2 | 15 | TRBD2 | CASGPPPSGFNEQFF
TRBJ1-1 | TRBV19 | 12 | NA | CASRGSETEAFF
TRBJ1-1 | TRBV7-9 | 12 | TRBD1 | CASGADRVEAFF
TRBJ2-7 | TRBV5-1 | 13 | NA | CASSLDGVGEQYF
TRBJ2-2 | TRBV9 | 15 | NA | CASSVARQDTGELFF
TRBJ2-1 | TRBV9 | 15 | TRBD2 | CASSVGLAEYNEQFF
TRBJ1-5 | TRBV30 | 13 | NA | CAFVNRRNQPQHF
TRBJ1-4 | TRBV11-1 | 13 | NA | CASSLGIETVLFF
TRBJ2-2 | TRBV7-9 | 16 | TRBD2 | CASSLRLAENTGELFF